This record concerns one T cell receptor (beta chain) sequence. Trimming cost V 3 bases and J 5 bases; bases outside gene matches: 8. This CDR3 contains 16 residues. CDR1 is MDHEN, CDR2 SYDVKM, per germline. Authors' data handling: From reference gene primer amplification, estimates of nucleated cell counts were derived. Sequencing was performed with immunoSEQ multiplex PCR; in TCRdb, only in-frame clones are kept and a portion is missing. V and J calls and clone size are copied from that table; D and trimming were computed from the DNA. Counted here are approximately 400,000 clones, 89% occurring once; the ten biggest clones make up 1.2%. These data belong to a study of blood T cell repertoires in COVID-19. Looking at the study overall: Researchers got acute and convalescent COVID-19 samples from the United States, Italy and Spain. T cells, B-cell-depleted T cells, or PBMCs provided the cDNA or gDNA that served as material.

Sequenced sample: peripheral blood. The receptor was derived from a man in his forties with acute or convalescent COVID-19. The chain is built from TRBV28 and TRBJ2-5; 11 bases line up with TRBD2. This chain's CDR3 is CASSLVLAGVKETQYF. The CDR3 bases are TGTGCCAGCAGTTTGGTACTAGCGGGAGTTAAGGAGACCCAGTACTTC. Supplemented by reference TRBV28 and TRBJ2-5, the full variable domain reads DVKVTQSSRYLVKRTGEKVFLECVQDMDHENMFWYRQDPGLGLRLIYFSYDVKMKEKGDIPEGYSVSREKKERFSLILESASTNQTSMYLCASSLVLAGVKETQYFGPGTRLLVL.